This T cell receptor (beta chain) was sequenced for a study of blood T cell repertoires in COVID-19. The wider study: PBMCs, B-cell-depleted T cells, or T cells provided the cDNA or gDNA that made up the material.

Clones were sequenced by immunoSEQ multiplex PCR, and TCRdb holds only the in-frame ones, with some missing. The data hold about 270,000 clones, with approximately 89% observed a single time. Germline CDR1 is MDHEN and CDR2 is SYDVKM. Trimming stripped 3 bases from V and 8 bases from J, with 10 bases between. This CDR3 has 12 amino acids. J is TRBJ1-1 and V is TRBV28; D not resolved. Sample: peripheral blood. The TCR originated in a woman aged 60 to 75 who had recovered from COVID-19. As DNA, the CDR3 is TGTGCCAGCAGTTTCTCTGGCAGGGAAGCTTTCTTT. Translated: CASSFSGREAFF.